A selection of T cell receptor beta chains follows, all from one sample in a study of T cell responses to AZD1222 COVID-19 vaccine. Sequencing used immunoSEQ multiplex PCR; TCRdb keeps in-frame clones, though not all of them. The table shows about 150,000 clones, with more than 75% occurring only once. The sequences come from peripheral blood, collected 28 days after the second AZD1222 dose. The receptors were gathered from an adult who received the AZD1222 COVID-19 vaccine. Each CDR3 is given with its conserved first and last residue. Each record gives: J gene, V gene, D gene, CDR3 DNA, CDR3 protein. The D gene is left open where the match is weak.

J: TRBJ2-5; V: TRBV25-1; D: NA; DNA: TGTGCCAGCAGTGGTGGGGGGGAGACCCAGTACTTC; CDR3: CASSGGGETQYF
J: TRBJ1-1; V: TRBV6-5; D: NA; DNA: TGTGCCAGCAGTTACGAGAACAGGAACACTGAAGCTTTCTTT; CDR3: CASSYENRNTEAFF
J: TRBJ2-7; V: TRBV27; D: TRBD1; DNA: TGTGCCAGCAAACAGGGGGCGGCCTCTGACGAGCAGTACTTC; CDR3: CASKQGAASDEQYF
J: TRBJ1-2; V: TRBV7-2; D: NA; DNA: TGTGCCAGCAGCTTAAACTCCCTCGGCAGGGTGGGGCGAGAAACCTTC; CDR3: CASSLNSLGRVGRETF
J: TRBJ2-3; V: TRBV24-1; D: NA; DNA: TGTGCCACCAGTGCGTTGAGCGGGCCAAGCACAGATACGCAGTATTTT; CDR3: CATSALSGPSTDTQYF
J: TRBJ2-7; V: TRBV15; D: TRBD2; DNA: TGTGCCACCAGCAGAGAATTTGGGACTAGCGGCTACGAGCAGTACTTC; CDR3: CATSREFGTSGYEQYF
J: TRBJ2-1; V: TRBV24-1; D: NA; DNA: TGTGCCACCAGTGATTCCAACTACAATGAGCAGTTCTTC; CDR3: CATSDSNYNEQFF
J: TRBJ1-2; V: TRBV29-1; D: NA; DNA: TGCAGCGTTGAAGGTCAACAGGGCCTTAACTATGGCTACACCTTC; CDR3: CSVEGQQGLNYGYTF
J: TRBJ2-3; V: TRBV27; D: NA; DNA: TGTGCCAGCAGTTTCCGACCTGACAGCACAGATACGCAGTATTTT; CDR3: CASSFRPDSTDTQYF
J: TRBJ1-1; V: TRBV6-5; D: NA; DNA: TGTGCCAGCAGTTACTGGTCCAGGGGGAACACTGAAGCTTTCTTT; CDR3: CASSYWSRGNTEAFF
J: TRBJ1-5; V: TRBV12-3/TRBV12-4; D: NA; DNA: TGTGCCAGCAGTTCCTACAGGGATCAGCCCCAGCATTTT; CDR3: CASSSYRDQPQHF
J: TRBJ2-5; V: TRBV3-1/TRBV3-2; D: TRBD2; DNA: TGTGCCAGCAGCCCCCCCCCAAGCGGGAGGGGATCGGAGACCCAGTACTTC; CDR3: CASSPPPSGRGSETQYF
J: TRBJ2-2; V: TRBV5-4; D: NA; DNA: TGTGCCAGCAGGGATACCCTGCGTGCGAACACCGGGGAGCTGTTTTTT; CDR3: CASRDTLRANTGELFF
J: TRBJ1-2; V: TRBV7-8; D: NA; DNA: TGTGCCAGCAGCTTATCCGGGAATAAGGAGTATGGCTACACCTTC; CDR3: CASSLSGNKEYGYTF